This TCR beta chain was profiled in a study of blood T cells in healthy people across ages. For this clonotype: Antigen: not known.

Together with a sample-barcoded 5' primer, a J-beta primer mix was included in a second PCR lasting about 6 to 11 cycles. Unique molecular identifiers of 12 random nucleotides labeled each cDNA. Every individual sample yielded 2.5 million or more paired-end reads (each containing CDR3). MiXCR, run by TCRdb on the 5' RACE reads, gives a single entry per CDR3 protein. Here the sample spans roughly 900,000 distinct CDR3 sequences, less than 35% being singletons. Study conclusions and caveats: When one million T cells were used, diversity estimates were thought to be underestimates.

The V end lost 6 bases, the J end lost 7 bases, and 25 bases lay between the germline ends. The CDR3 extends over 16 amino acids. Germline loops: CDR1 MNHEY, CDR2 SVGEGT. The chain has TRBV6-2 or TRBV6-3 and TRBJ2-7; D tentatively fits TRBD1 or TRBD2 (6 bases each). The receptor was derived from an elderly woman in good health. Input material: blood. The CDR3 nucleotides are TGTGCCAGCAGCCCCCTAGGGCGGGGTCAACAGGGTGAGCAGTACTTC. Translating gives CASSPLGRGQQGEQYF.